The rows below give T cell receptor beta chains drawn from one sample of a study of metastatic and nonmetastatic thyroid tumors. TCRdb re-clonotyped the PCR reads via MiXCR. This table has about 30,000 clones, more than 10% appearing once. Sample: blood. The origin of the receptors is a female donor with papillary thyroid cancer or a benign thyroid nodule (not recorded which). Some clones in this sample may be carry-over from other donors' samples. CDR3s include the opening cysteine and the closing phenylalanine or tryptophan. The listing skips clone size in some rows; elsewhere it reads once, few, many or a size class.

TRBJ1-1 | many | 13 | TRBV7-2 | CASSSTGNTEAFF
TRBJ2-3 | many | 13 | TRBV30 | CAWSTSATDTQYF
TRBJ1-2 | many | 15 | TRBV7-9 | CASSLDAGASYGYTF
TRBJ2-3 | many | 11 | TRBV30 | CAWGGSDTQYF
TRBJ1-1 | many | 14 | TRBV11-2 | CASSVDIGNTEAFF
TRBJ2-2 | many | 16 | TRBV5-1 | CASRKNQGAGTGELFF
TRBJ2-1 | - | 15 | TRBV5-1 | CASSPTSGSNVEQFF
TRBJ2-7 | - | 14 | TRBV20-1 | CSAQGVTRSYEQYF
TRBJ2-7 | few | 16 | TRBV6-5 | CASSYSSMDSAYEQYF
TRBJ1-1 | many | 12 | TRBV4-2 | CASSQDQGEAFF
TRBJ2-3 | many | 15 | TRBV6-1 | CASSQTGDSTDTQYF
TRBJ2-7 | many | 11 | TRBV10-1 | CASSSTYEQYF
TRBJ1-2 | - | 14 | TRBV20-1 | CSATDRNIFYGYTF
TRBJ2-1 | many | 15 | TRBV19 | CASSIEPSALVGQFF
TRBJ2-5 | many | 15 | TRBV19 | CASSIVGQNQETQYF
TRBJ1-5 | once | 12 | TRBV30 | CAWTEGGQPQHF
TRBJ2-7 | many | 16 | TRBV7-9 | CASSPDPGQEDYEQYF
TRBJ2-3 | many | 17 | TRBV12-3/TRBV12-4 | CASSLEREGSRTDTQYF
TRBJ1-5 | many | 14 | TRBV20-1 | CSAPPRDANQPQHF
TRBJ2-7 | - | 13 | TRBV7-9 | CASRDRTVYEQYF
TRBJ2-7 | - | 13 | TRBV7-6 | CASSLGTGYEQYF
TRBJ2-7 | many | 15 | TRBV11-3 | CASSSAWTQTYEQYF
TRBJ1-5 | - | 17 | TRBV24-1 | CATSDLAGRYSNQPQHF
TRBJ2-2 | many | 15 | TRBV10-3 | CATQYRDGNTGELLF
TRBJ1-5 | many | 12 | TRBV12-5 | CASGLSNQPQHF
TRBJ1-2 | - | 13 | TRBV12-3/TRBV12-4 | CASRYWDDGGYTF
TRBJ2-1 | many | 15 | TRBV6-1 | CASSGGLFDWNEQFF
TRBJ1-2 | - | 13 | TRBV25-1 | CASSEFKKAGYTF
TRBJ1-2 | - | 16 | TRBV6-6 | CASSYSGQAARYGYTF
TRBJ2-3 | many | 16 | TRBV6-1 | CASSGAGGENRDTQYF
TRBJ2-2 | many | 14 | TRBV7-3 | CASSRAGADGELFF
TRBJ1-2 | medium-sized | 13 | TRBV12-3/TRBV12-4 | CASRGDSNYGYTF
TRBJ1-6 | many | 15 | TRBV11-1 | CASSSLLGHVSPLHF
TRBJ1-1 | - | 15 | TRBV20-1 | CSARTVNTGGTEAFF
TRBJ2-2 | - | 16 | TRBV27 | CASSPPSGRVTGELFF
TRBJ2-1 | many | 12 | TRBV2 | CASRPGLDEQFF
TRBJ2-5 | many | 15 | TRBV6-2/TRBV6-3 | CASSPGRGTPETQYF
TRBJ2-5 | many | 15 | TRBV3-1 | CASSPRVKGQETQYF
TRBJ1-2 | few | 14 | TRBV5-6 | CASSAPGRARGYTF
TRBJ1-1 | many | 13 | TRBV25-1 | CASSFEPNTEAFF
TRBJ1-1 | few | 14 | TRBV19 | CASMWGQPATEAFF
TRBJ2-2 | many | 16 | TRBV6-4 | CASSEWTGAVPGELFF
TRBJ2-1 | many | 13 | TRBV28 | CASSKTAYNEQFF
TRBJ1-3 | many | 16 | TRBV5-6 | CASLGQSPSSGNTIYF
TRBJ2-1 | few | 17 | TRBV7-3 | CASSLTSFGGSYNEQFF
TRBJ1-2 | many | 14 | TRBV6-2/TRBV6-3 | CASSPDPILYGYTF
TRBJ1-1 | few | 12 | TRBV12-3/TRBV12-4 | CASSWVDTEAFF
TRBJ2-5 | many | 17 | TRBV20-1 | CSATHGGSGPRKETQYF
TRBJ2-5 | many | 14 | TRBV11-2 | CASSLTGAAETQYF
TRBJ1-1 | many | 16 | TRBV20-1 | CSARKGGRTMNTEAFF
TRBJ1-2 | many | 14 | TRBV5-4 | CASSFSAANYGYTF
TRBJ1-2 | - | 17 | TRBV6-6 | CASSYAGTGAGNYGYTF
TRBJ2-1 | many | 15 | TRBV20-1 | CSSLPLAQAYNEQFF
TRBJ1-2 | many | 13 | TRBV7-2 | CASSLGGHYGYTF